This TCR beta chain is drawn from a study of blood T cell repertoires in COVID-19. Across the study: Donors in the United States, Italy and Spain gave samples during acute or convalescent COVID-19. Nucleic acid was either cDNA or gDNA, and it came from T cells, B-cell-depleted T cells, or PBMCs.

Profiling relied on immunoSEQ multiplex PCR, and the TCRdb table lists in-frame clones only, not all of them. The sample lists a few hundred thousand clones, about 88% occurring once. Looked up from germline, CDR1 is SGHVS and CDR2 is FNYEAQ. Between the trimmed V and J ends, which lost 2 bases and 4 bases, there was a span of 8 bases. The CDR3 is 13 residues long. Seattle participants joined during active infection and were tracked over time. The sample was peripheral blood. The chain has TRBV7-6 and TRBJ2-5; D remains unclear. This TCR was sampled from a woman in her sixties with COVID-19, enrolled during active disease. DNA of the CDR3: TGTGCCAGCAGCTTAAATCCTTTAGAGACCCAGTACTTC. It encodes CASSLNPLETQYF.